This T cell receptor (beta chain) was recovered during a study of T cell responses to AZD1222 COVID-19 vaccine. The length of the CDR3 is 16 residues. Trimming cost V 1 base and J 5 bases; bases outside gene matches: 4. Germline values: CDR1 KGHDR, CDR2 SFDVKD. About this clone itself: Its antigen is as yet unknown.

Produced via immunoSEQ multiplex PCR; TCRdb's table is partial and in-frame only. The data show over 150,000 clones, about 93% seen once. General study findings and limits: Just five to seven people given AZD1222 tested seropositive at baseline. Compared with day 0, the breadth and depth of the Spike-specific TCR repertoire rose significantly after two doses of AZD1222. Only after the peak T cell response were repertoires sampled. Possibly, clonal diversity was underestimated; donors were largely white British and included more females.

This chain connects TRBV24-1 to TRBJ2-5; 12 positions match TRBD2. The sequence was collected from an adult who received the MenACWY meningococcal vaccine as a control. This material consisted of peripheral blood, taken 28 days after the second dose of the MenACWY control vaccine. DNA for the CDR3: TGTGCCACCAGTGATTTCGGACTAGCGGGGCTTGAGACCCAGTACTTC. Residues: CATSDFGLAGLETQYF.